The T cell receptor (beta chain) described here comes from a study of beta chain features in type 1 diabetes. Findings and limits, study-wide: The cDNA sequencing approach could over-represent high-TCR-expressing cells. PCR may have favored shorter templates equally in patients and controls. In type 1 diabetes patients, VDJ junctions had fewer insertions; deletions at these junctions were more frequent.

V was pared by 1 base and J by 2 bases, with 3 bases of the junction left unmatched. CDR1 is MGHDK, CDR2 SYGVNS, per germline. This CDR3 spans 16 amino acids. Expressed TCRB transcripts were sequenced, since all the RNA that had been isolated was reverse transcribed. Sequencing was performed with immunoSEQ multiplex PCR; in TCRdb, only in-frame clones are kept and a portion is missing. The sample consists of roughly 610,000 clones, roughly 15% of them appearing once. For this clone: As yet, its antigen is unknown.

Material for sequencing was naive CD4+ T cells from blood. The TCR originated in a young man in good health. The V and J genes are TRBV25-1 and TRBJ2-7; 12 bases are a match to TRBD1. The CDR3 spells CASSELGTGGPYEQYF. The CDR3 DNA is TGTGCCAGCAGTGAATTGGGGACAGGGGGCCCCTACGAGCAGTACTTC.